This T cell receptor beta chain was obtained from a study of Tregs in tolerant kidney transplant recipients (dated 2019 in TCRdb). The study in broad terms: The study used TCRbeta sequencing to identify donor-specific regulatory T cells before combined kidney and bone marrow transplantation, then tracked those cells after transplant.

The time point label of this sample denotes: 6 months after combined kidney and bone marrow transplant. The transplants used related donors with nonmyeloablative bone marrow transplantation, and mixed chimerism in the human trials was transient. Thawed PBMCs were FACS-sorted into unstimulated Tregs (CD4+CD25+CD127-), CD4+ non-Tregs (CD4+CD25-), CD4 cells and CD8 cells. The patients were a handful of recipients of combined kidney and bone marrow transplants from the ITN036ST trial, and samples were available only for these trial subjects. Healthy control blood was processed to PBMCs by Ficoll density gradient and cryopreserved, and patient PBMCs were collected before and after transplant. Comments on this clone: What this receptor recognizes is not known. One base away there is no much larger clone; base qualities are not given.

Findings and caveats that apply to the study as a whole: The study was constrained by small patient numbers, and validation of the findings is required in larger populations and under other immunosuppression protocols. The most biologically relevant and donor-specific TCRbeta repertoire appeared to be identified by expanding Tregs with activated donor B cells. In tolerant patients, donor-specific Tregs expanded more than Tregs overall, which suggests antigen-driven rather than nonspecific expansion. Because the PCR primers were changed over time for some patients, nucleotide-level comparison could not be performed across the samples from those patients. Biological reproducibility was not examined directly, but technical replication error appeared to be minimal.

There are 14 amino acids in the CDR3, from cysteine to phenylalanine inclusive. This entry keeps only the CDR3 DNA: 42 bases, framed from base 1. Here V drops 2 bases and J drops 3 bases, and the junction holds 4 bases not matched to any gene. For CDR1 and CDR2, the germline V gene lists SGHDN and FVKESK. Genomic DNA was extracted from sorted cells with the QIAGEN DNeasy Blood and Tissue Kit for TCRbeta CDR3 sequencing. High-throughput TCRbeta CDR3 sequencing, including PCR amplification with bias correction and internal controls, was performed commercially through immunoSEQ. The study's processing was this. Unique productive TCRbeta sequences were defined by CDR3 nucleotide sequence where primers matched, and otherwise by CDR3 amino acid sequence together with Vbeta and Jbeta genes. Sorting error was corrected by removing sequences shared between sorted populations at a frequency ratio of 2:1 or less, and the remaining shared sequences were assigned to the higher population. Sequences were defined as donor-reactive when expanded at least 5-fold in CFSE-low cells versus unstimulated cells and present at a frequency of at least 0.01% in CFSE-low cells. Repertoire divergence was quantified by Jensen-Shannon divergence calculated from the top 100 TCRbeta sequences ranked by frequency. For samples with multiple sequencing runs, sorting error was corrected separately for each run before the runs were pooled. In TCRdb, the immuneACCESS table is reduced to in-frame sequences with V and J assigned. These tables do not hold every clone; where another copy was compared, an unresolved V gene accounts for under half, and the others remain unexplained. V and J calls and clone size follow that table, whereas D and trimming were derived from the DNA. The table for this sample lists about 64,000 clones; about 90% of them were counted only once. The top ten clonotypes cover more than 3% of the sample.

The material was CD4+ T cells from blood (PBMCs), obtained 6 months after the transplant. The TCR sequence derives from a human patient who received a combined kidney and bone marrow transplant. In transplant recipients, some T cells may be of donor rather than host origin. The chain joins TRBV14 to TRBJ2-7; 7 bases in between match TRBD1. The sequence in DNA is TGTGCCAGCAGCCAAAACCGGGACAGCTACGAGCAGTACTTC. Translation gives CASSQNRDSYEQYF.